This T cell receptor beta chain comes out of a study of blood T cells in healthy people across ages. Study-wide findings and caveats: Any changes in expanded clonotypes were possibly confounded, as donor CMV status remained unknown. The long-lived group displayed more naive CD4+ cells, plus higher diversity, than the aged donors did.

This clonotype was seen more than once but under ten times. What it binds is unknown. A second about 7 to 11 cycle PCR used barcoded and J-beta primers. One entry per CDR3 protein, called by TCRdb with MiXCR from the 5' RACE reads. The repertoire holds some 930,000 distinct CDR3 sequences, about 27% seen once, with 10% to 13% in the top ten. The CDR3 is 18 amino acids. This sample was shared with a second study, whose subject was T cells of mothers and their children.

The sequence was obtained from a woman aged 40 to 55 in good health. V and J are TRBV21-1 and TRBJ2-7; the table assigns TRBD2, which was not confirmed against the DNA. TRBV21-1 is deemed a pseudogene. Material: blood. CDR3 DNA sequence: TGTGCCAGCAGCACCCTAATAGGACGGCCAGCCCTTACCTACGAGCAGTACTTC. It specifies CASSTLIGRPALTYEQYF.